The 11 T cell receptor beta chains below all came from one sample that was sequenced in a study of blood T cells in healthy people across ages (dated by TCRdb to about 2015). The library was produced with 5' RACE. A second PCR of roughly 6 to 11 cycles was run with a J-beta primer mix and a sample-barcoded 5' primer. TCRdb handled the public reads itself, with Q25 trimming in fastp and clone calling in MiXCR, and kept productive beta chains. Identical CDR3 proteins give one entry, which carries the most common genes and DNA. The sample data list roughly 1.9 million distinct CDR3 sequences, and 30% to 40% of these were observed just once. The biggest ten clones account for roughly 23% of the sample. Sequencing used blood. The receptors stem from a human donor in good health.

J is TRBJ1-2 and V is TRBV20-1; no reliable D call. Germline assignment: CDR1 DFQATT and CDR2 SNEGSKA (reference sequence). CDR3 length equals 12 residues. V shed 8 bases and J shed 12 bases, with 22 bases lying between them. CDR3 residues: CSPDPHMGKDTF. The CDR3 nucleotides are TGCAGTCCGGACCCCCACATGGGTAAAGACACCTTC.

The chain joins TRBV4-2 to TRBJ2-1, with D possibly being TRBD2 (5 bases). From germline, CDR1 is LGHNA and CDR2 YNFKEQ. V lost 4 bases to trimming and J lost 4 bases, with 17 bases between them. This CDR3 comprises 16 residues. The CDR3 reads CASSPGSEAIYNEQFF. The CDR3 nucleotides are TGTGCCAGCAGCCCTGGGAGCGAGGCTATTTACAATGAGCAGTTCTTC.

The V gene is TRBV28, the J gene TRBJ2-5, with unresolved D. Trimming cost V 2 bases and J 7 bases, with 11 bases left between them. The germline gives CDR1 MDHEN, CDR2 SYDVKM. The CDR3 runs 13 residues. CDR3 in amino acids: CASSLVRLGTQYF. CDR3 in DNA: TGTGCCAGCAGTTTAGTCAGATTAGGGACCCAGTACTTC.

The V gene is TRBV29-1, the J gene TRBJ1-5, with D tentatively TRBD1 (5 bases). This CDR3 spans 12 amino acids. V was cut by 4 bases and J by 7 bases, with 11 bases left in between. Germline-derived CDR1 and CDR2 are SQVTM and ANQGSEA. CDR3 in DNA: TGCAGCGTTGGTCATACAGGACAGCCCCAGCATTTT. Protein sequence: CSVGHTGQPQHF.

This chain links TRBV4-3 with TRBJ1-1, with D unclear. This CDR3 region has 15 residues. V lost 4 bases, J lost 2 bases, and 14 bases lay in between. Germline values: CDR1 LGHNA, CDR2 YSLEER. CDR3 region: CASSRASWLNTEAFF. The CDR3, as DNA: TGCGCCAGCAGCCGAGCTAGTTGGTTAAACACTGAAGCTTTCTTT.

This clonotype was found a few times. The chain employs TRBV12-3 or TRBV12-4 and TRBJ2-3, with 12 bases lining up with TRBD2. This CDR3 contains 16 residues. The J segment lost 7 bases and the V segment lost 3 bases, leaving 8 bases of the junction unmatched. CDR3 residues: CASSFPSGGVRNTQYF. CDR3 bases: TGTGCCAGCAGTTTCCCTAGCGGGGGGGTAAGGAATACGCAGTATTTT.

This clonotype was detected a few times. J is TRBJ2-1 and V is TRBV4-3; 9 nucleotides match TRBD2. Germline CDR1 LGHNA, CDR2 YSLEER. The CDR3 contains 18 residues. Trimming at V came to 0 bases and at J to 0 bases, leaving 6 bases not matched to a gene. The CDR3 loop reads CASSQDLAGGSSYNEQFF. Written as DNA, the CDR3 is TGCGCCAGCAGCCAAGATCTGGCGGGGGGGAGCTCCTACAATGAGCAGTTCTTC.

This clonotype appeared a few times. DNA for the CDR3: TGTGCCAGCAGCCAGCACAATGGGGGAAATGAGCAGTTCTTC. Amino acids: CASSQHNGGNEQFF. The J gene is TRBJ2-1, the V gene TRBV3-1; D could derive from TRBD1 or TRBD2 (5 bases each). V dropped 3 bases and J dropped 7 bases, with 13 bases sitting between them. The CDR3 is 14 amino acids. The V gene's germline CDR1 is LGHDT and CDR2 YNNKEL (reference sequence).

This clonotype was observed a handful of times. The genes are TRBV5-1 and TRBJ2-1; D may be TRBD1 or TRBD2 (5 bases each). The CDR3 loop spans 15 amino acids. Trimming took 1 base from V and 2 from J, leaving 10 bases between them. CDR1 SGHRS and CDR2 YFSETQ come from the germline V gene. The CDR3 bases are TGCGCCAGCAGCTTGTTGGGGACCCCCTACAATGAGCAGTTCTTC. Its protein product is CASSLLGTPYNEQFF.

This clonotype has just a few counts. The chain joins TRBV5-1 to TRBJ2-3; D remains unclear. V lost 0 bases, J lost 5 bases, and 13 bases lay in between. The CDR3 runs to 15 residues. Germline V CDR1 and CDR2: SGHRS, YFSETQ. The CDR3 spells CASSLVAGGGDTQYF. The CDR3 region has the DNA TGCGCCAGCAGCTTGGTGGCAGGTGGTGGAGATACGCAGTATTTT.

CDR3: CASSQRNRGDTQYF. The CDR3 DNA reads TGCGCCAGCAGCCAACGCAACCGGGGGGATACGCAGTATTTT. The chain joins TRBV4-1 to TRBJ2-3; D might be TRBD2 (6 bases). The V and J ends lost 2 bases and 6 bases respectively, with 12 bases between them. The CDR3 covers 14 residues. Germline V gene lookup returns CDR1 MGHRA and CDR2 YSYEKL.